The clone carrying this T cell receptor (beta chain) was recorded a few times. This specimen belongs to a study of blood T cells in healthy people across ages. The germline CDR1 and CDR2 sequences are SGHRS and YFSETQ. This CDR3 is 16 amino acids long. V was clipped by 2 bases and J by 2 bases; unmatched bases: 9. A second PCR, run for roughly 7 to 11 cycles, used a sample-barcoded 5' primer plus a J-beta primer mix. TCRdb re-analysed the 5' RACE reads in MiXCR, keeping a single row per CDR3 protein. Here the sample spans more than 900,000 distinct CDR3 sequences, roughly a quarter being singletons. These data also formed part of another study, on T cells of mothers and their children.

The V gene is TRBV5-1, the J gene TRBJ2-5, with 7 bases fitting TRBD2. The source is a girl aged 2 to 10 in good health. What was sequenced was blood. CDR3 sequence: CASSFPSGTTQETQYF. The CDR3 DNA reads as TGCGCCAGCAGCTTTCCTAGCGGAACCACTCAAGAGACCCAGTACTTC.